This is a list of T cell receptor beta chains from one sample in a study of blood T cell repertoires in COVID-19. This table comes from immunoSEQ multiplex PCR, and its TCRdb copy is limited to in-frame clones, with some not included. Among approximately 190,000 clones listed, 84% were seen once. Sequencing was done on a sample of peripheral blood. These receptors were obtained from a woman in her 70s with active or convalescent COVID-19. Both conserved end residues are part of each CDR3. The D gene is left open where the match is weak. Size values are once, few and many counts, or a class for expanded clones, and some rows have none.

TRBD1	-	TRBJ2-6	TRBV9	TGTGCCAGCAGCTTGACAGGGAGTGGGGCCAACGTCCTGACTTTC	CASSLTGSGANVLTF
TRBD2	-	TRBJ2-3	TRBV19	TGTGCCAGTACCTTAGCGGGAGAGCAATACACAGATACGCAGTATTTT	CASTLAGEQYTDTQYF
-	-	TRBJ1-5	TRBV6-1	TGTGCCAGCAGTGAAGCGGCGAGGTTTGGCAATCAGCCCCAGCATTTT	CASSEAARFGNQPQHF
-	-	TRBJ2-1	TRBV2	TGTGCCAGCAGAGACAGACTCTTAGGGGAGCAGTTCTTC	CASRDRLLGEQFF
TRBD1	-	TRBJ1-6	TRBV7-9	TGTGCCAGCAGCTTCGACAGGGGGCGAGGTGCTTCTCCCCTCCACTTT	CASSFDRGRGASPLHF
TRBD2	-	TRBJ2-1	TRBV19	TGTGCCAGTAGTCCCAAAACTAGCGGCCTTTACAATGAGCAGTTCTTC	CASSPKTSGLYNEQFF
-	once	TRBJ1-4	TRBV2	TGTGCCAGCAAAATACAGGGTTTAGCTAATGAAAAACTGTTTTTT	CASKIQGLANEKLFF
-	-	TRBJ1-2	TRBV5-4	TGTGCCAGCAGCTTGGCGGGTTATAACTATGGCTACACCTTC	CASSLAGYNYGYTF
TRBD1	-	TRBJ1-2	TRBV28	TGTGCCAGCAGTTCTGGACAGGGGAACTATGGCTACACCTTC	CASSSGQGNYGYTF
TRBD1	-	TRBJ1-1	TRBV7-2	TGTGCCAGCAGCCTGGGACAGTTGAACACTGAAGCTTTCTTT	CASSLGQLNTEAFF
TRBD1	-	TRBJ2-3	TRBV5-1	TGCGCCAGCAGCTTGAGACAGGGGAGCACAGATACGCAGTATTTT	CASSLRQGSTDTQYF
TRBD2	-	TRBJ2-7	TRBV14	TGTGCCAGCAGCCAAGATCTACTAGCGGGACGCGAGCAGTACTTC	CASSQDLLAGREQYF
TRBD2	-	TRBJ2-2	TRBV7-2	TGTGCCAGCAGCTTAGGAGGCCTAGCGGGGAACACCGGGGAGCTGTTTTTT	CASSLGGLAGNTGELFF
TRBD1	-	TRBJ1-6	TRBV6-5	TGTGCCAGCAGTCCGACAGGGTTTTCACCCCTCCACTTT	CASSPTGFSPLHF
-	-	TRBJ2-1	TRBV11-2	TGTGCCAGCAGCGGGCTAGCAGGCTCCTACAATGAGCAGTTCTTC	CASSGLAGSYNEQFF
TRBD1	-	TRBJ1-2	TRBV2	TGTGCCAGCAGTGCCGACAGGGCTACCTATGGCTACACCTTC	CASSADRATYGYTF
-	-	TRBJ1-1	TRBV6-1	TGTGCCAGCAGTGAATGGAGTGTGAGCACTGAAGCTTTCTTT	CASSEWSVSTEAFF
TRBD1	-	TRBJ1-5	TRBV27	TGTGCCAGCACCCCTACAGGGGGGAATCAGCCCCAGCATTTT	CASTPTGGNQPQHF
TRBD1	once	TRBJ1-5	TRBV19	TGTGCCAGTAGTAGATGGGACAGGGGGGATCAGCCCCAGCATTTT	CASSRWDRGDQPQHF
-	few	TRBJ1-6	TRBV19	TGTGCCAGTAGTACGGCTCGTGGCAGGTCCTATAATTCACCCCTCCACTTT	CASSTARGRSYNSPLHF
-	few	TRBJ2-7	TRBV15	TGTGCCACCAGCAGAGCAATTGCTAGCGTCTCCTACGAGCAGTACTTC	CATSRAIASVSYEQYF
TRBD2	-	TRBJ2-1	TRBV9	TGTGCCAGCAGCGTAGGGCTCCCCGCGGGAGGCTCCTACAATGAGCAGTTCTTC	CASSVGLPAGGSYNEQFF
TRBD1	-	TRBJ2-5	TRBV19	TGTGCCAGTAGTATAGGTGGCCCCACAGGGGCCCTAGAAGAGACCCAGTACTTC	CASSIGGPTGALEETQYF
-	-	TRBJ2-2	TRBV21-1	TGTGCCAGCATTCTAACGGCCCCTGGTAGGGGGACTAAACCGAACACCGGGGAGCTGTTTTTT	CASILTAPGRGTKPNTGELFF
TRBD1	-	TRBJ2-7	TRBV4-1	TGCGCCAGCACGTCCGGGACAGGACGTTACGAGCAGTACTTC	CASTSGTGRYEQYF
TRBD2	once	TRBJ2-5	TRBV19	TGTGCCAGTAGTATTGGGGGACTAGCGGGAGGGAGAGGAGAGACCCAGTACTTC	CASSIGGLAGGRGETQYF
-	-	TRBJ2-7	TRBV11-1	TGTGCCAGCAGCCGGGTCGGCCCATCCTACGAGCAGTACTTC	CASSRVGPSYEQYF
TRBD1	-	TRBJ1-2	TRBV6-5	TGTGCCAGCAGTTTGGACAGGGGACCCTATGGCTACACCTTC	CASSLDRGPYGYTF
-	-	TRBJ2-2	TRBV28	TGTGCCAGCAGTTTATGGGGGGCGAGGAACACCGGGGAGCTGTTTTTT	CASSLWGARNTGELFF
TRBD2	-	TRBJ2-1	TRBV7-9	TGTGCCAGCAACCCCGGGGGGCGGACTAGCGGGAGCAATGAGCAGTTCTTC	CASNPGGRTSGSNEQFF